The 28 T cell receptor beta chains listed next were all sequenced from one sample in a study of T cell responses to AZD1222 COVID-19 vaccine. Using immunoSEQ multiplex PCR, the repertoire was profiled, and TCRdb retains in-frame clones only, with some absent. This table has roughly 140,000 clones, approximately 90% appearing once. The specimen was peripheral blood, collected 28 days after the second AZD1222 dose. Source of these receptors: an adult who received the AZD1222 COVID-19 vaccine.

The rearrangement links TRBV20-1 to TRBJ1-5; D is undetermined. Trimming shortened V by 3 bases and J by 2 bases, and 11 bases separated the two germline ends. CDR3 length: 14 amino acids. Germline assignment: CDR1 DFQATT and CDR2 SNEGSKA (reference sequence). CDR3 amino acids: CSASLWRGNQPQHF. DNA of the CDR3: TGCAGTGCTAGTTTGTGGCGGGGCAATCAGCCCCAGCATTTT.

This clone is a singleton in its sample. V usage is TRBV6-2 or TRBV6-3 and J usage is TRBJ1-5, with D hard to call. Per germline, CDR1 MNHEY and CDR2 SVGEGT. The CDR3 has 12 amino acids. V dropped 0 bases and J dropped 7 bases, with 4 bases sitting between them. The CDR3 coding sequence is TGTGCCAGCAGTTACTCGGGACAGCCCCAGCATTTT. Protein: CASSYSGQPQHF.

This clone was seen just once. The CDR3 loop reads CASRGDADGVYGYTF. DNA for the CDR3: TGTGCCAGCAGGGGTGACGCCGACGGAGTCTATGGCTACACCTTC. This chain uses TRBV6-5 with TRBJ1-2; D gene ambiguous. Germline V CDR1 and CDR2: MNHEY, SVGAGI. The CDR3 extends over 15 amino acids. The V gene lost 6 bases and the J gene lost 4 bases, with 18 bases spanning the gap.

Written as DNA, the CDR3 is TGTGCCAGCAGTTTGTACAGGGTTGGACAAGAGACCCAGTACTTC. As protein: CASSLYRVGQETQYF. V and J are TRBV28 and TRBJ2-5, with D perhaps matching TRBD1 (6 bases). The CDR3 contains 15 residues. Trimming removed 3 bases from V and 2 bases from J, with 13 bases in between. Germline-derived CDR1 and CDR2 are MDHEN and SYDVKM.

The genes are TRBV9 and TRBJ1-5, with D unclear. The ends were cut back, 0 bases at V and 0 bases at J, with 7 bases in the middle. The CDR3 is 15 residues long. The germline CDR1 and CDR2 sequences are SGDLS and YYNGEE. Here the CDR3 DNA reads TGTGCCAGCAGCGTAGCTCCAGATAGCAATCAGCCCCAGCATTTT. Translating gives CASSVAPDSNQPQHF.

The rearrangement links TRBV6-5 to TRBJ2-7, with D maybe TRBD2 (5 bases). CDR3 size: 14 residues. Between the trimmed V and J ends, which lost 8 bases and 6 bases, there was a span of 20 bases. The germline CDR1 and CDR2 sequences are MNHEY and SVGAGI. The CDR3 DNA follows: TGTGCCAGCGCACCCAGGAGGACGGAAGGCGAGCAGTACTTC. Protein product: CASAPRRTEGEQYF.

This clone was observed once. This chain connects TRBV14 to TRBJ2-7, with a tentative D call TRBD1 (5 bases). Looked up from germline, CDR1 is SGHDN and CDR2 is FVKESK. CDR3 length equals 12 residues. V lost 4 bases and J lost 4, with 8 bases in between. Here the CDR3 reads CASSRQTYEQYF. CDR3 nucleotides: TGTGCCAGCAGCCGACAGACTTACGAGCAGTACTTC.

In this sample, this clone turned up a few times. The chain couples TRBV19 to TRBJ1-5; D remains ambiguous. The CDR3 is 16 amino acids. V was shortened by 3 bases and J by 5 bases, with 17 bases between the two germline ends. Germline lookup yields CDR1 LNHDA and CDR2 SQIVND (reference sequence). The CDR3 loop reads CASSIGSGSGDQPQHF. The CDR3 DNA reads as TGTGCCAGTAGTATCGGAAGCGGTTCCGGCGATCAGCCCCAGCATTTT.

The chain has TRBV11-2 and TRBJ2-5; 14 nucleotides align to TRBD2. Germline CDR1 and CDR2: SGHAT and FQNNGV. V lost 6 bases to trimming and J lost 4 bases; unmatched junction nucleotides: 7. This CDR3 region has 16 residues. CDR3 region: CASSRGLAGGRETQYF. CDR3 nucleotide sequence: TGTGCCAGCAGTCGCGGACTAGCGGGAGGACGAGAGACCCAGTACTTC.

V gene TRBV2 combines with J gene TRBJ1-2, with no clear D. The V gene lost 2 bases and the J gene lost 8 bases, with 21 bases spanning the gap. Germline V gene data show CDR1 as SNHLY and CDR2 as FYNNEI. The CDR3 has 16 amino acids. The CDR3 reads CASSERAHLGARGYTF. In nucleotides, the CDR3 is TGTGCCAGCAGTGAAAGGGCCCATCTGGGCGCGCGGGGCTACACCTTC.

J is TRBJ1-1 and V is TRBV13; D is uncertain. In germline, CDR1 is PRHDT, CDR2 FYEKMQ (reference sequence). Trimming removed 5 bases from V and 6 bases from J, with 19 bases in between. This CDR3 is built from 15 residues. The CDR3 protein is CASSNRGEMWAEAFF. CDR3 sequence (DNA): TGTGCCAGCAGCAACCGGGGAGAGATGTGGGCTGAAGCTTTCTTT.

This clone has only one observation. The chain carries TRBV19 and TRBJ1-4; no clear D gene. V dropped 7 bases and J dropped 0 bases, with 12 bases sitting between them. Germline CDR1 is LNHDA and CDR2 is SQIVND (reference sequence). This CDR3 is 15 amino acids long. The DNA for the CDR3 is TGTGCCAGTACGGACGGACGAACAACTAATGAAAAACTGTTTTTT. It encodes CASTDGRTTNEKLFF.

This clone has only a few counts. V is TRBV18 and J is TRBJ1-3, with D possibly matching TRBD1 (6 bases). The length of the CDR3 is 15 residues. From germline, CDR1 is KGHSH and CDR2 LQKENI. V lost 4 bases, J lost 0 bases, and 10 bases lay in between. In nucleotides, the CDR3 is TGTGCCAGCTCACGGGACACGGACTCTGGAAACACCATATATTTT. This gives the protein CASSRDTDSGNTIYF.

This sequence joins TRBV15 and TRBJ2-5; 7 bases agree with TRBD2. V dropped 0 bases and J dropped 1; count of bases not matched to a gene: 5. In germline, CDR1 is LNHNV, CDR2 YYDKDF (reference sequence). The CDR3 is made up of 16 amino acids. CDR3 bases: TGTGCCACCAGCAGAGATCTGTCGGGGGGCCAAGAGACCCAGTACTTC. This gives the protein CATSRDLSGGQETQYF.

The genes are TRBV18 and TRBJ1-6, with a weak D call TRBD1 (5 bases). The CDR3 spans 15 residues. Deletions cut 4 bases from V and 7 bases from J, with 14 bases between. From germline, CDR1 is KGHSH and CDR2 LQKENI. The CDR3 bases are TGTGCCAGCTCACAGGGGACCGGACGAAATTCACCCCTCCACTTT. Residues: CASSQGTGRNSPLHF. Full variable domain (remainder filled in from reference TRBV18 and TRBJ1-6): NAGVMQNPRHLVRRRGQEARLRCSPMKGHSHVYWYRQLPEEGLKFMVYLQKENIIDESGMPKERFSAEFPKEGPSILRIQQVVRGDSAAYFCASSQGTGRNSPLHFGNGTRLTVT.

The CDR3 region has the DNA TGTGCCAGCAGCCTCACAGGGGACACTGAAGCTTTCTTT. Residues: CASSLTGDTEAFF. The chain recombines TRBV11-2 with TRBJ1-1; 7 bases match TRBD1. This CDR3 comprises 13 residues. Germline CDR1 is SGHAT and CDR2 is FQNNGV. J lost 3 bases, V lost 5 bases, and 3 bases had no gene match.

The chain employs TRBV27 and TRBJ1-1; D gene uncertain. Trimming took off 2 bases at V and 4 bases at J, with 11 bases between the two ends. Per germline, CDR1 MNHEY and CDR2 SMNVEV (reference sequence). The CDR3 is made up of 14 amino acids. Here the CDR3 DNA reads TGTGCCAGCAGTTTAAATTGGGAGACCACTGAAGCTTTCTTT. Amino acid sequence: CASSLNWETTEAFF.

The rearrangement links TRBV3-1 (or the pseudogene TRBV3-2) to TRBJ2-1; D is unclear. The germline gives CDR1 LGHDT, CDR2 YNNKEL (reference sequence). Trimming took off 5 bases at V and 6 bases at J, with 8 bases between the two ends. This CDR3 region has 12 residues. In nucleotides, the CDR3 is TGTGCCAGCAGCGTTACCGCCAATGAGCAGTTCTTC. Protein product: CASSVTANEQFF.

This clone was observed a few times. The chain recombines TRBV27 with TRBJ1-1, with D perhaps matching TRBD1 (6 bases). Germline lookup yields CDR1 MNHEY and CDR2 SMNVEV (reference sequence). CDR3 size: 13 residues. V lost 6 bases, J lost 10 bases, and 18 bases lay in between. The CDR3 protein is CASRLNRDSGAFF. CDR3 bases: TGTGCCAGCAGACTAAACAGGGATTCAGGAGCTTTCTTT.

The gene calls are TRBV12-3 or TRBV12-4 and TRBJ1-3; D not resolved. CDR3 size: 12 residues. The germline V and J ends were trimmed by 4 bases and 9 bases, with 10 bases remaining between them. In nucleotides, the CDR3 is TGTGCCAGCAGTTCAGGTGGAGCCACCATATATTTT. It yields the protein CASSSGGATIYF.

This clone was observed a single time. Within the sample, other DNA sequences also encode this same CDR3. V gene TRBV12-3 or TRBV12-4 combines with J gene TRBJ1-2; no clear D gene. CDR3 length: 12 amino acids. The V and J ends lost 0 bases and 4 bases respectively, with 3 bases between them. The CDR3 reads CASSLAGYGYTF. In DNA form, the CDR3 reads TGTGCCAGCAGTTTAGCGGGCTATGGCTACACCTTC.

The chain employs TRBV6-1 and TRBJ2-4, with D tentatively TRBD1 (6 bases). Trimming shortened V by 3 bases and J by 1 base, and 13 bases separated the two germline ends. CDR1 and CDR2 (germline): MNHNS, SASEGT. The CDR3 spans 16 residues. The CDR3 loop is CASSEGHSTAKNIQYF. The CDR3, as DNA: TGTGCCAGCAGTGAGGGACACAGTACCGCCAAAAACATTCAGTACTTC.

The chain recombines TRBV9 with TRBJ2-7; TRBD1 matches 8 bases. The CDR3 totals 16 residues. V shed 5 bases and J 5 bases; nucleotides not matched to a gene: 15. Looked up from germline, CDR1 is SGDLS and CDR2 is YYNGEE. In nucleotides, the CDR3 is TGTGCCAGCAGTACCTCGGCCGGCCAGGGGGCTCACGAGCAGTACTTC. Amino acid sequence: CASSTSAGQGAHEQYF.

The chain has TRBV28 and TRBJ1-2; 7 nucleotides agree with TRBD1. The ends lost 6 bases at V and 8 bases at J; junction bases unmatched: 6. The CDR3 covers 12 residues. CDR1 is MDHEN and CDR2 is SYDVKM in the germline V gene. In nucleotides, the CDR3 is TGTGCCAGCAGACAGGGGCCGAGGGGCTACACCTTC. It codes for CASRQGPRGYTF.

This sequence joins TRBV7-9 and TRBJ1-6; D unclear. V lost 6 bases and J lost 6, with 15 bases in between. The CDR3 is 15 amino acids. The germline V gene encodes CDR1 SEHNR and CDR2 FQNEAQ (reference sequence). The CDR3: CASSPVERINSPLHF. For the CDR3, the DNA is TGTGCCAGCAGTCCTGTCGAGCGGATTAATTCACCCCTCCACTTT. The complete variable domain, with remaining parts taken from reference TRBV7-9 and TRBJ1-6, reads DTGVSQNPRHKITKRGQNVTFRCDPISEHNRLYWYRQTLGQGPEFLTYFQNEAQLEKSRLLSDRFSAERPKGSFSTLEIQRTEQGDSAMYLCASSPVERINSPLHFGNGTRLTVT.

The chain uses TRBV4-3 and TRBJ2-3; D gene unclear. This CDR3 is 18 amino acids long. The V gene's germline CDR1 is LGHNA and CDR2 YSLEER. The V gene lost 2 bases and the J gene lost 1 base, with 19 bases spanning the gap. This CDR3 reads CASSQTPSIPLGTDTQYF. DNA for the CDR3: TGCGCCAGCAGCCAAACCCCCTCCATCCCTTTGGGCACAGATACGCAGTATTTT.

This chain uses TRBV24-1 with TRBJ2-3; D call uncertain. CDR3 length equals 16 residues. Per germline, CDR1 KGHDR and CDR2 SFDVKD. V was clipped by 1 base and J by 0 bases, with 10 bases between them. In nucleotides, the CDR3 is TGTGCCACCAGTGATTTTGGCGGATCTAGCACAGATACGCAGTATTTT. It yields the protein CATSDFGGSSTDTQYF.

The count of this clone is one. The rearrangement uses TRBV30 and TRBJ2-2, with 7 bases aligning to TRBD2. The CDR3 extends over 15 amino acids. Germline trimming cut 4 bases from V and 3 bases from J; bases unmatched to any gene: 8. Germline loops: CDR1 GTSNPN, CDR2 SVGIG (reference sequence). CDR3 bases: TGTGCCTGGACCCTGGGACTACGTTACACCGGGGAGCTGTTTTTT. Translated: CAWTLGLRYTGELFF.